Below are 10 T cell receptor beta chains sequenced from a single sample in a study of shared T cell receptors in the human thymus. Repertoires were generated with immunoSEQ multiplex PCR, while TCRdb's copy carries only in-frame clones and drops some. The sample has roughly 550,000 clones, about 84% seen once. The same data also contributed to another study, on human thymus T cells.

The sequenced material came from thymocytes. Receptor source: a boy under two years old with a congenital heart defect.

The chain joins TRBV4-2 to TRBJ1-2, with 8 positions matching TRBD1. Germline values: CDR1 LGHNA, CDR2 YNFKEQ. After removal of 4 bases from V and 0 bases from J, the junction contained 10 bases not matched to a gene. The CDR3 is 17 residues long. This CDR3 reads CASSPRQGNLANYGYTF. CDR3 coding DNA: TGTGCCAGCAGCCCCCGACAGGGGAATTTAGCTAACTATGGCTACACCTTC.

The V call is TRBV27, the J call TRBJ2-3; 10 nucleotides align to TRBD2. There are 15 residues in the CDR3. Germline V CDR1 and CDR2: MNHEY, SMNVEV (reference sequence). With 2 bases clipped from V and 1 base from J, the junction kept 0 bases outside the gene matches. Written as DNA, the CDR3 is TGTGCCAGCAGTTTAGGGACTAGCGGCACAGATACGCAGTATTTT. Protein product: CASSLGTSGTDTQYF.

The chain has TRBV28 and TRBJ2-7, with D possibly TRBD1 on 7 matching bases. The CDR3 extends over 14 amino acids. Trimming took off 6 bases at V and 0 bases at J, with 12 bases between the two ends. Germline V CDR1 and CDR2: MDHEN, SYDVKM. CDR3 residues: CASSPGGSSYEQYF. The CDR3 DNA reads TGTGCCAGCAGCCCAGGGGGGAGCTCCTACGAGCAGTACTTC.

This clone has only a few counts. The rearrangement joins TRBV7-9 to TRBJ2-5; a possible D gene is TRBD2 (6 bases). Looked up from germline, CDR1 is SEHNR and CDR2 is FQNEAQ (reference sequence). CDR3 length: 14 amino acids. V was pared by 3 bases and J by 4 bases, with 12 bases between. CDR3: CASSLSLALETQYF. In nucleotides, the CDR3 is TGTGCCAGCAGCTTGAGTCTAGCGCTAGAGACCCAGTACTTC.

The V and J genes are TRBV29-1 and TRBJ2-2; TRBD1 aligns across 7 bases. This CDR3 region has 14 residues. The V gene end was trimmed by 4 bases and the J gene end by 0 bases; junction bases not matched to a gene: 2. The germline V gene has CDR1 SQVTM and CDR2 ANQGSEA. The CDR3 DNA reads as TGCAGCGTTGGGGGGACAGCGAACACCGGGGAGCTGTTTTTT. It yields the protein CSVGGTANTGELFF.

This rearrangement joins TRBV28 to TRBJ2-5; D remains unclear. From germline, CDR1 is MDHEN and CDR2 SYDVKM. This CDR3 spans 14 amino acids. V was cut by 3 bases and J by 5 bases, with 13 bases left in between. CDR3 in DNA: TGTGCCAGCAGTTTTCATGGCCTCAGGGAGACCCAGTACTTC. Its protein product is CASSFHGLRETQYF. The variable domain in full, completed from reference TRBV28 and TRBJ2-5, reads DVKVTQSSRYLVKRTGEKVFLECVQDMDHENMFWYRQDPGLGLRLIYFSYDVKMKEKGDIPEGYSVSREKKERFSLILESASTNQTSMYLCASSFHGLRETQYFGPGTRLLVL.

The rearrangement links TRBV5-1 to TRBJ2-3; 12 bases fit TRBD2. Unmatched junction bases numbered 8, after V lost 0 bases and J lost 6 bases. CDR3 length equals 17 residues. From germline, CDR1 is SGHRS and CDR2 YFSETQ. The CDR3 DNA follows: TGCGCCAGCAGCTTGGTGACTAGCGGGAGCAAAAGCGATACGCAGTATTTT. This sequence encodes CASSLVTSGSKSDTQYF.

V and J are TRBV5-6 and TRBJ2-1; 12 bases agree with TRBD2. V lost 3 bases and J lost 8; bases outside the gene matches: 9. CDR1 SGHDT and CDR2 YYEEEE come from the germline V gene. CDR3 length: 16 amino acids. Here the CDR3 reads CASSSQLAGGLHEQFF. The CDR3 coding sequence is TGTGCCAGCAGCTCCCAACTAGCGGGAGGTCTCCATGAGCAGTTCTTC.

The genes are TRBV11-3 and TRBJ1-2; D gene uncertain. V lost 5 bases and J lost 4, with 20 bases in between. This CDR3 region has 16 residues. Germline lookup yields CDR1 SGHNT and CDR2 YENEEA. The CDR3 DNA sequence: TGTGCCAGCAGCCCCACCAACAGCGGAGGGAGCTATGGCTACACCTTC. This translates into CASSPTNSGGSYGYTF.

This clone has a single count. This rearrangement joins TRBV11-2 to TRBJ2-7; 14 nucleotides align to TRBD2. This CDR3 is 16 amino acids long. The germline V gene encodes CDR1 SGHAT and CDR2 FQNNGV. Trimming cost V 2 bases and J 7 bases; bases outside gene matches: 7. CDR3 protein: CASSLTGTSGSPEQYF. The CDR3 DNA reads TGTGCCAGCAGCTTAACGGGGACTAGCGGGAGTCCGGAGCAGTACTTC.